The rows below give T cell receptor beta chains drawn from one sample of a study of T cells and Merkel cell carcinoma outcomes. Sequenced by immunoSEQ multiplex PCR; TCRdb stores in-frame clones only, minus some. The table for this sample gives 25 to 35 clones. Sequences were obtained from tumor tissue from Merkel cell carcinoma. All receptors come from a human donor with Merkel cell carcinoma. CDR3s include the opening cysteine and the closing phenylalanine or tryptophan. D genes are given only for firm matches. For some rows the clone size is stated as once, few or many, or as a class when expanded; others skip it.

d_call | clone_size | j_call | v_call | cdr3_aa | cdr3_nt
TRBD2 | - | TRBJ2-1 | TRBV7-9 | CASSPLKAGGDEQFF | TGTGCCAGCAGCCCCCTTAAGGCGGGAGGTGATGAGCAGTTCTTC
- | - | TRBJ2-7 | TRBV5-4 | CASSFRGASYEQYF | TGTGCCAGCAGCTTCAGGGGTGCCTCCTACGAGCAGTACTTC
TRBD2 | - | TRBJ2-1 | TRBV7-9 | CVSSPLKAGGDEQFF | TGTGTCAGCAGCCCCCTTAAGGCGGGAGGTGATGAGCAGTTCTTC
- | - | TRBJ2-5 | TRBV5-6 | CASSLGGPFQETQYF | TGTGCCAGCAGCTTGGGCGGGCCCTTCCAAGAGACCCAGTACTTC
- | - | TRBJ1-1 | TRBV21-1 | CASSKTEAFF | TGTGCCAGCAGCAAAACTGAAGCTTTCTTT
TRBD2 | - | TRBJ2-7 | TRBV6-1 | CASNEAGGPYEQYF | TGTGCCAGCAACGAAGCGGGAGGTCCCTACGAGCAGTACTTC
- | - | TRBJ2-7 | TRBV14 | CASSQDLTAYEQYF | TGTGCCAGCAGCCAAGATTTGACAGCCTACGAGCAGTACTTC
- | - | TRBJ2-5 | TRBV7-6 | CASSLMRGRTRETQYF | TGTGCCAGCAGCTTGATGCGGGGACGAACTAGGGAGACCCAGTACTTC
- | - | TRBJ2-6 | TRBV11-2 | CASSLGCKQQSRANVLTF | TGTGCCAGCAGCTTGGGTTGCAAGCAACAAAGTCGGGCCAACGTCCTGACTTTC
- | - | TRBJ2-2 | TRBV7-3 | CASSLTLRGENGELFF | TGTGCCAGCAGCTTAACGCTCAGGGGCGAGAACGGGGAGCTGTTTTTT
- | - | TRBJ1-5 | TRBV6-5 | CASSYSGQHQPQHF | TGTGCCAGCAGTTACTCGGGGCAACATCAGCCCCAGCATTTT
- | once | TRBJ1-3 | TRBV7-2 | CASSASGNTIYF | TGTGCCAGCAGCGCCTCTGGAAACACCATATATTTT